These 26 T cell receptor beta chains originate from one sample sequenced in a study of regulatory T cells in long-lasting Graves disease (dated by TCRdb to the early 2020s). Library preparation employed multiplex PCR. The sequencer listed for this sample is Illumina HiSeq 4000. CDR3 regions were amplified by Arm-PCR with iRepertoire HTBI primers to construct TCR beta libraries. The public reads were reanalyzed by TCRdb: fastp trimming at Q25, MiXCR alignment, in-frame beta chains only. Each CDR3 protein gets just one entry, which takes the most common genes and DNA from the rows behind it. Counted in this sample were 360,000 or so distinct CDR3 sequences; roughly 25% of them appeared once. Of the sample, around 30% falls within the top ten clones. Per the publication, the time point label means: persistent/refractory GD, antithyroid drugs over 5 years with positive TRAb. For both TCR sequencing and RNA sequencing, RNA was extracted from PBMCs using TRIzol.

Source: peripheral blood mononuclear cells (PBMCs), taken when the disease was refractory, from a patient treated with antithyroid drugs. The origin of the receptors is a woman in her thirties or forties with Graves disease. Donor details come from another sample of the same person, matched by shared clones.

This clonotype showed up many times. This chain connects TRBV6-2 or TRBV6-3 to TRBJ2-5; D is uncertain. Germline lookup yields CDR1 MNHEY and CDR2 SVGEGT. The CDR3 totals 12 residues. Trimming took off 2 bases at V and 6 bases at J, with 7 bases between the two ends. The CDR3, as DNA: TGTGCCAGCAGTTACGGTCTGCAGACCCAGTACTTC. Protein product: CASSYGLQTQYF.

Ten or more counts support this clonotype. The chain is built from TRBV6-1 and TRBJ2-7; 12 bases match TRBD2. In germline, CDR1 is MNHNS, CDR2 SASEGT. The CDR3 has 15 residues. Losses at the gene ends were 8 bases for V and 2 bases for J; bases not matched to a gene: 7. Here the CDR3 reads CASVTGTSGPYEQYF. CDR3 bases: TGTGCCAGCGTTACCGGGACTAGCGGGCCCTACGAGCAGTACTTC.

This CDR3 reads CASSFLGTDTQYF. The CDR3 bases are TGTGCCAGCAGCTTCTTAGGGACGGATACGCAGTATTTT. V usage is TRBV5-4 and J usage is TRBJ2-3; D tentatively fits TRBD1 or TRBD2 (5 bases each). The CDR3 contains 13 residues. V was pared by 2 bases and J by 6 bases, with 10 bases between. The germline CDR1 and CDR2 sequences are SGHNT and YYREEE (reference sequence).

The CDR3 here is CASSEKGHEQFF. The DNA of the CDR3 is TGTGCCAGCAGTGAAAAAGGCCATGAGCAGTTCTTC. The V and J genes are TRBV6-1 and TRBJ2-1; D is uncertain. Germline V gene data show CDR1 as MNHNS and CDR2 as SASEGT. V was cut by 2 bases and J by 8 bases, with 7 bases left in between. The CDR3 loop spans 12 amino acids.

The chain links TRBV20-1 to TRBJ2-7, with D unresolved. The V end lost 1 base, the J end lost 3 bases, and 19 bases lay between the germline ends. Germline CDR1 DFQATT, CDR2 SNEGSKA (reference sequence). The length of the CDR3 is 16 residues. DNA of the CDR3: TGCAGTGCTAGAGCCCAGGACCGGAACCCATTCTACGAGCAGTACTTC. Its translation is CSARAQDRNPFYEQYF.

This clonotype turned up a few times. In DNA form, the CDR3 reads TGTGCCAGTAGTATGGCTAGCGGAGCTTACGAGCAGTACTTC. Protein: CASSMASGAYEQYF. V and J are TRBV19 and TRBJ2-7; 7 bases are shared with TRBD2. Trimming cost V 3 bases and J 4 bases; bases outside gene matches: 6. Germline V gene sequence: CDR1 LNHDA, CDR2 SQIVND (reference sequence). This CDR3 has 14 amino acids.

This clonotype has a count of ten or more. The chain combines TRBV28 with TRBJ2-2; D is unresolved. The CDR3 extends over 16 amino acids. Germline assignment: CDR1 MDHEN and CDR2 SYDVKM. V lost 3 bases to trimming and J lost 2 bases, with 13 bases between them. The CDR3 sequence: CASSFGDTLNTGELFF. CDR3 nucleotides: TGTGCCAGCAGTTTTGGTGACACTCTAAACACCGGGGAGCTGTTTTTT.

The CDR3 DNA follows: TGTGCCAGCAGCCCCCGGACAGGGGGGTCCGAGCAGTACTTC. It is translated as CASSPRTGGSEQYF. The chain has TRBV7-6 and TRBJ2-7; 10 bases map to TRBD1. The V and J ends lost 5 bases and 6 bases, in that order; junction bases with no gene match: 7. The CDR3 is 14 amino acids. Germline V gene data show CDR1 as SGHVS and CDR2 as FNYEAQ. The full variable domain, completed using reference TRBV7-6 and TRBJ2-7, is GAGVSQSPRYKVTKRGQDVALRCDPISGHVSLYWYRQALGQGPEFLTYFNYEAQQDKSGLPNDRFSAERPEGSISTLTIQRTEQRDSAMYRCASSPRTGGSEQYFGPGTRLTVT.

The V call is TRBV11-3, the J call TRBJ2-5; D might be TRBD1 (5 bases). In germline, CDR1 is SGHNT, CDR2 YENEEA. This CDR3 contains 14 residues. Trimming pared 1 base from V and 5 bases from J, leaving 11 bases between. The CDR3 DNA reads as TGTGCCAGCAGCTTAGGTGACAGCCGGGAGACCCAGTACTTC. It codes for CASSLGDSRETQYF.

This chain joins TRBV5-5 and TRBJ1-1, with D uncertain. Trimming pared 4 bases from V and 2 bases from J, leaving 9 bases between. The CDR3 is 13 amino acids. Looked up from germline, CDR1 is SGHKS and CDR2 is YYEKEE (reference sequence). The CDR3 DNA follows: TGTGCCAGCAGCCCTATTCACAACACTGAAGCTTTCTTT. This encodes CASSPIHNTEAFF.

This clonotype occurred many times. The CDR3 sequence is CASSPSSTGLNTEAFF. The CDR3 DNA reads TGTGCCAGCAGTCCATCTTCGACAGGGTTGAACACTGAAGCTTTCTTT. V is TRBV27 and J is TRBJ1-1, with 7 bases matching TRBD1. V lost 5 bases to trimming and J lost 0 bases; unmatched junction nucleotides: 9. CDR1 is MNHEY, CDR2 SMNVEV, per germline (reference sequence). The CDR3 sequence is 16 residues long.

This clonotype was seen at least ten times. This chain links TRBV28 with TRBJ1-5, with unresolved D. This CDR3 spans 14 amino acids. V was pared by 6 bases and J by 5 bases, with 14 bases between. Germline V gene lookup returns CDR1 MDHEN and CDR2 SYDVKM. The CDR3 nucleotides are TGTGCCAGCAGCCTCGGCAGTACTTATCAGCCCCAGCATTTT. Translated: CASSLGSTYQPQHF.

The chain combines TRBV2 with TRBJ1-4; D might be TRBD1 (6 bases). This CDR3 is built from 16 residues. V lost 6 bases and J lost 0, with 14 bases in between. Per germline, CDR1 SNHLY and CDR2 FYNNEI. Here the CDR3 reads CASSSWTDATNEKLFF. The DNA of the CDR3 is TGTGCCAGCAGCTCCTGGACAGACGCAACTAATGAAAAACTGTTTTTT.

This clonotype showed up many times. In DNA form, the CDR3 reads TGTGCCAGCAGATTGACCGGGACACAAGATTCACCCCTCCACTTT. Encoded protein: CASRLTGTQDSPLHF. V usage is TRBV28 and J usage is TRBJ1-6, with D perhaps TRBD1 (6 bases). The CDR3 extends over 15 amino acids. The germline gives CDR1 MDHEN, CDR2 SYDVKM. The V and J ends lost 6 bases and 8 bases respectively, with 17 bases between them.

Ten or more counts support this clonotype. The chain employs TRBV28 and TRBJ1-2; TRBD1 matches at 7 bases. The CDR3 is 14 amino acids. Germline CDR1 and CDR2: MDHEN and SYDVKM. V lost 6 bases to trimming and J lost 8 bases; unmatched junction nucleotides: 12. CDR3 coding DNA: TGTGCCAGCAGGCCGACAGGGAAGGCGAGGGGCTACACCTTC. It is translated as CASRPTGKARGYTF.

This clonotype was observed a handful of times. This chain uses TRBV30 with TRBJ2-5; 8 bases fit TRBD1. J lost 3 bases, V lost 2 bases, and 8 bases had no gene match. From germline, CDR1 is GTSNPN and CDR2 SVGIG (reference sequence). There are 15 residues in the CDR3. The CDR3 loop is CAWSTQRTGKETQYF. CDR3 DNA sequence: TGTGCCTGGAGTACCCAACGGACAGGGAAAGAGACCCAGTACTTC.

This clonotype occurred many times. The chain uses TRBV6-5 and TRBJ1-4, with unresolved D. V lost 4 bases and J 4 bases, leaving 7 bases between the germline ends. The CDR3 loop spans 13 amino acids. CDR1 MNHEY and CDR2 SVGAGI come from the germline V gene. The CDR3 sequence is CASSSGRNEKLFF. CDR3 coding DNA: TGTGCCAGCAGTTCCGGCCGTAATGAAAAACTGTTTTTT.

This clonotype was found many times. The chain carries TRBV6-2 or TRBV6-3 and TRBJ2-5; weak D call: TRBD2 (6 bases). Germline CDR1 MNHEY, CDR2 SVGEGT. V was clipped by 5 bases and J by 4 bases, with 14 bases between them. The CDR3 length is 14 residues. CDR3 DNA: TGTGCCAGCAGTCCGCTGGGGGGTGGAGAGACCCAGTACTTC. It codes for CASSPLGGGETQYF.

This clonotype was seen a handful of times. The chain joins TRBV20-1 to TRBJ2-3; 11 bases are a match to TRBD2. In germline, CDR1 is DFQATT, CDR2 SNEGSKA (reference sequence). V was pared by 3 bases and J by 0 bases, with 8 bases of the junction left unmatched. The CDR3 is made up of 17 amino acids. The CDR3 bases are TGCAGTGCTAGTGTTAGGACTAGCGGGTTGAGCACAGATACGCAGTATTTT. Residues: CSASVRTSGLSTDTQYF.

V is TRBV14 and J is TRBJ2-7; 8 nucleotides line up with TRBD2. Looked up from germline, CDR1 is SGHDN and CDR2 is FVKESK. V shed 2 bases, J shed 2 bases, and the junction held 5 bases outside the gene matches. The CDR3 is 15 residues long. The CDR3 loop reads CASSQLRGLAYEQYF. CDR3 DNA: TGTGCCAGCAGCCAATTGAGGGGACTAGCCTACGAGCAGTACTTC. Together with reference TRBV14 and TRBJ2-7, the CDR3 gives the full variable domain: EAGVTQFPSHSVIEKGQTVTLRCDPISGHDNLYWYRRVMGKEIKFLLHFVKESKQDESGMPNNRFLAERTGGTYSTLKVQPAELEDSGVYFCASSQLRGLAYEQYFGPGTRLTVT.

The V call is TRBV7-9, the J call TRBJ2-5; TRBD2 might be the D (6 bases). Trimming took off 3 bases at V and 2 bases at J, with 16 bases between the two ends. The CDR3 is 16 residues long. Germline V gene data show CDR1 as SEHNR and CDR2 as FQNEAQ (reference sequence). CDR3 region: CASSLPILARQETQYF. CDR3 sequence (DNA): TGTGCCAGCAGCTTGCCTATTCTAGCGAGACAAGAGACCCAGTACTTC.

Only a few counts were recorded for this clonotype. This chain connects TRBV5-1 to TRBJ2-5, with 7 bases aligning to TRBD2. The ends lost 5 bases at V and 4 bases at J; junction bases unmatched: 14. The CDR3 consists of 16 residues. Germline V gene data show CDR1 as SGHRS and CDR2 as YFSETQ. Written as DNA, the CDR3 is TGCGCCAGCAGTACCGGGACTACTTCAATTGGAGAGACCCAGTACTTC. Protein: CASSTGTTSIGETQYF.

This clonotype has at least ten counts. The chain employs TRBV27 and TRBJ2-7; 8 bases fit TRBD1. There are 13 residues in the CDR3. Germline loops: CDR1 MNHEY, CDR2 SMNVEV (reference sequence). Trimming at V came to 3 bases and at J to 4 bases, leaving 2 bases not matched to a gene. The CDR3 reads CASSFNRGYEQYF. The CDR3 DNA reads as TGTGCCAGCAGTTTCAACAGGGGGTACGAGCAGTACTTC.

The chain has TRBV13 and TRBJ2-3; D unresolved. Germline V gene lookup returns CDR1 PRHDT and CDR2 FYEKMQ (reference sequence). V was trimmed by 0 bases and J by 2 bases, leaving 9 bases between them. The CDR3 has 15 amino acids. The CDR3 loop reads CASSLGGHLTDTQYF. The CDR3 DNA reads TGTGCCAGCAGCTTAGGAGGCCACCTCACAGATACGCAGTATTTT.

This clonotype was observed a handful of times. The V and J genes are TRBV2 and TRBJ2-1; D may be TRBD1 (5 bases). Trimming removed 6 bases from V and 0 bases from J, with 12 bases in between. Germline CDR1 reads SNHLY; CDR2 reads FYNNEI. This CDR3 region has 15 residues. CDR3 nucleotide sequence: TGTGCCAGCAGCTTAGGGGCGAGCTCCTACAATGAGCAGTTCTTC. Protein: CASSLGASSYNEQFF. Full variable domain (outside the CDR3, taken from reference TRBV2 and TRBJ2-1): EPEVTQTPSHQVTQMGQEVILRCVPISNHLYFYWYRQILGQKVEFLVSFYNNEISEKSEIFDDQFSVERPDGSNFTLKIRSTKLEDSAMYFCASSLGASSYNEQFFGPGTRLTVL.

This clonotype was counted many times. V gene TRBV28 combines with J gene TRBJ2-2; the match to TRBD2 covers 11 bases. J gave up 3 bases and V 6 bases, and 6 bases lay outside the gene matches. The germline CDR1 and CDR2 sequences are MDHEN and SYDVKM. This CDR3 has 16 residues. The CDR3 region has the DNA TGTGCCAGCAGATCGGGACTAGCGGCATACACCGGGGAGCTGTTTTTT. Its translation: CASRSGLAAYTGELFF.